The 20 T cell receptor beta chains reported below all come from one sample, sequenced in a study of CD8 T cells in ankylosing spondylitis. TCRdb analysed the 5' RACE reads with MiXCR anew, one entry per CDR3 protein. The sample carries around 210,000 distinct CDR3 sequences, 7% to 10% recorded once. Material for sequencing was blood, either unsorted or a sorted T cell fraction (not recorded which). These receptors originate from a female donor with ankylosing spondylitis or in good health (not recorded which).

The CDR3 region is CASSTRARTASNTGELFF. The DNA for the CDR3 is TGTGCCAGCAGCACCCGAGCTAGGACAGCCTCGAACACCGGGGAGCTGTTTTTT. This sequence joins TRBV11-2 and TRBJ2-2; D may be TRBD1 (6 bases). Germline values: CDR1 SGHAT, CDR2 FQNNGV. Trimming took 5 bases from V and 0 from J, leaving 19 bases between them. There are 18 residues in the CDR3.

This clonotype has at least ten counts. This chain connects TRBV20-1 to TRBJ2-5, with TRBD1 identical over 7 bases. The CDR3 contains 15 residues. In germline, CDR1 is DFQATT, CDR2 SNEGSKA (reference sequence). J was trimmed by 1 base and V by 7 bases; bases with no gene match: 12. CDR3 in amino acids: CSGLPVQGFQETQYF. DNA of the CDR3: TGCAGTGGGCTTCCGGTACAGGGGTTCCAAGAGACCCAGTACTTC.

This clonotype was picked up many times. This chain uses TRBV19 with TRBJ2-5; maybe TRBD2 (5 bases). Germline V gives CDR1 LNHDA, CDR2 SQIVND (reference sequence). This CDR3 contains 12 residues. Between the trimmed V and J ends, which lost 4 bases and 5 bases, there was a span of 8 bases. In nucleotides, the CDR3 is TGTGCCAGTAGTAACCCGGGGGAGACCCAGTACTTC. Its translation: CASSNPGETQYF.

The sample holds many counts of this clonotype. V is TRBV12-3 or TRBV12-4 and J is TRBJ1-2; D uncertain. This CDR3 has 15 amino acids. V was clipped by 6 bases and J by 4 bases, with 18 bases between them. The CDR3 reads CASSPVLSLSYGYTF. The DNA for the CDR3 is TGTGCCAGCAGCCCAGTCCTCTCCCTTAGCTATGGCTACACCTTC.

This clonotype has more than one count but fewer than ten. The chain joins TRBV7-6 to TRBJ2-7, with D tentatively TRBD1 (6 bases). Germline CDR1 SGHVS, CDR2 FNYEAQ. This CDR3 spans 15 amino acids. V lost 5 bases and J 0 bases, leaving 14 bases between the germline ends. Here the CDR3 DNA reads TGTGCCAGCAGCCCAGACAGGTCTTTCTCCTACGAGCAGTACTTC. Amino acid sequence: CASSPDRSFSYEQYF. The whole variable domain, remainder taken from reference TRBV7-6 and TRBJ2-7, is GAGVSQSPRYKVTKRGQDVALRCDPISGHVSLYWYRQALGQGPEFLTYFNYEAQQDKSGLPNDRFSAERPEGSISTLTIQRTEQRDSAMYRCASSPDRSFSYEQYFGPGTRLTVT.

Many counts were recorded for this clonotype. The chain carries TRBV11-2 and TRBJ2-5; TRBD2 matches at 14 bases. V gave up 5 bases and J gave up 5 bases; unmatched junction bases: 7. Per germline, CDR1 SGHAT and CDR2 FQNNGV. This CDR3 is 16 amino acids long. The CDR3: CASSATGTSGGETQYF. In DNA form, the CDR3 reads TGTGCCAGCAGCGCTACCGGGACTAGCGGGGGTGAGACCCAGTACTTC.

This clonotype was found many times. At one end the junction does not follow the germline gene, possibly because of a read error. V gene TRBV11-1 combines with J gene TRBJ1-2; D is perhaps TRBD1 (6 bases). This CDR3 contains 13 residues. CDR1 is SGHAT and CDR2 is FQDESV in the germline V gene (reference sequence). The CDR3 DNA reads TGTGCCAGCAGCTTGGTAGGGACACACATAGGGGACTTC. As protein: CASSLVGTHIGDF.

This clonotype was counted ten times or more. The rearrangement links TRBV20-1 to TRBJ2-5; no firm D call. Germline values: CDR1 DFQATT, CDR2 SNEGSKA (reference sequence). The CDR3 runs to 11 residues. The V end lost 7 bases, the J end lost 5 bases, and 11 bases lay between the germline ends. This CDR3 is CSVGLRETQYF. CDR3 nucleotides: TGCAGTGTAGGCTTGCGGGAGACCCAGTACTTC.

This clonotype appeared many times. The chain uses TRBV20-1 and TRBJ1-1, with D perhaps matching TRBD1 (5 bases). CDR3 length: 14 amino acids. Deletions cut 3 bases from V and 3 bases from J, with 14 bases between. CDR1 is DFQATT and CDR2 is SNEGSKA in the germline V gene (reference sequence). The chain's CDR3 is CSARLGGLDTEAFF. CDR3 DNA sequence: TGCAGTGCTAGGTTGGGGGGTTTGGACACTGAAGCTTTCTTT.

This clonotype was seen repeatedly, ten times or more. CDR3 region: CSVGTSGPQETQYF. The CDR3 DNA reads as TGCAGTGTCGGGACTAGCGGGCCACAAGAGACCCAGTACTTC. V is TRBV20-1 and J is TRBJ2-5, with TRBD2 matching over 12 bases. The CDR3 runs 14 residues. V lost 7 bases to trimming and J lost 2 bases; unmatched junction nucleotides: 5. The V gene's germline CDR1 is DFQATT and CDR2 SNEGSKA (reference sequence).

This clonotype came up many times. The chain joins TRBV5-1 to TRBJ2-7; D is undetermined. Trimming cost V 6 bases and J 5 bases, with 9 bases left between them. Germline assignment: CDR1 SGHRS and CDR2 YFSETQ. CDR3 length equals 11 residues. The CDR3 sequence: CASNFRNEQYF. Written as DNA, the CDR3 is TGCGCCAGCAACTTTAGGAACGAGCAGTACTTC. Filled out from reference TRBV5-1 and TRBJ2-7, the complete variable domain reads KAGVTQTPRYLIKTRGQQVTLSCSPISGHRSVSWYQQTPGQGLQFLFEYFSETQRNKGNFPGRFSGRQFSNSRSEMNVSTLELGDSALYLCASNFRNEQYFGPGTRLTVT.

This clonotype was picked up many times. The chain employs TRBV11-2 and TRBJ2-3; tentative D call: TRBD2 (6 bases). From germline, CDR1 is SGHAT and CDR2 FQNNGV. Trimming removed 0 bases from V and 6 bases from J, with 10 bases in between. CDR3 length: 14 amino acids. The DNA for the CDR3 is TGTGCCAGCAGCTTAGATCTCCGGGAGGATACGCAGTATTTT. It encodes CASSLDLREDTQYF.

This clonotype was observed at least ten times. Here the CDR3 reads CASSRRAEAFF. Here the CDR3 DNA reads TGTGCCAGCAGCCGACGGGCGGAAGCTTTCTTT. The V gene is TRBV5-8, the J gene TRBJ1-1; D gene unclear. Germline V gene sequence: CDR1 SGHTS, CDR2 YDEGEE. This CDR3 is 11 amino acids long. The V gene lost 4 bases and the J gene lost 8 bases, with 9 bases spanning the gap.

Many counts were recorded for this clonotype. The V gene is TRBV20-1, the J gene TRBJ2-7; TRBD2 matches at 9 bases. Unmatched junction bases numbered 9, after V lost 3 bases and J lost 6 bases. CDR3 length: 14 residues. Germline CDR1 is DFQATT and CDR2 is SNEGSKA (reference sequence). The CDR3 DNA sequence: TGCAGTGCTAGTCAGCGGGAGGCTTCGGGCGAGCAGTACTTC. This sequence encodes CSASQREASGEQYF.

In this sample, this clonotype turned up many times. The V gene is TRBV3-1, the J gene TRBJ1-5; TRBD1 is a possible D gene (5 bases). The CDR3 length is 14 residues. The germline V gene encodes CDR1 LGHDT and CDR2 YNNKEL (reference sequence). Trimming removed 1 base from V and 13 bases from J, with 17 bases in between. The CDR3 DNA reads TGTGCCAGCAGCCAAGGGGTAGGGGAGTCCCCACAGCATTTT. It translates to CASSQGVGESPQHF.

CDR3 DNA: TGCAGTGCTATCTCCGGGGAAGACTATGGCTACACCTTC. Its translation: CSAISGEDYGYTF. This chain connects TRBV20-1 to TRBJ1-2, with D unclear. The V end lost 4 bases, the J end lost 3 bases, and 12 bases lay between the germline ends. CDR3 length equals 13 residues. The V gene's germline CDR1 is DFQATT and CDR2 SNEGSKA (reference sequence).

This clonotype appeared many times. The genes are TRBV7-2 and TRBJ2-1, with a possible D match to TRBD2 (5 bases). V shed 11 bases and J shed 4 bases, with 21 bases lying between them. Germline loops: CDR1 SGHTA, CDR2 FQGNSA. The length of the CDR3 is 15 residues. The CDR3 DNA is TGTGCCCAAGCTCCGAGTGGGAGAGAGTACAATGAGCAGTTCTTC. This codes for CAQAPSGREYNEQFF.

This clonotype was seen at least ten times. The CDR3 spells CASSLAGATALYQETQYF. The DNA of the CDR3 is TGTGCCAGCTCTCTAGCGGGAGCGACTGCCTTGTACCAAGAGACCCAGTACTTC. The V and J genes are TRBV18 and TRBJ2-5; TRBD2 matches 10 bases. V dropped 6 bases and J dropped 0; count of bases not matched to a gene: 13. This CDR3 contains 18 residues. In germline, CDR1 is KGHSH, CDR2 LQKENI.

This clonotype was counted many times. V usage is TRBV20-1 and J usage is TRBJ2-1, with 10 bases aligning to TRBD2. V was pared by 5 bases and J by 5 bases, with 12 bases of the junction left unmatched. Germline assignment: CDR1 DFQATT and CDR2 SNEGSKA (reference sequence). The CDR3 covers 16 residues. Written as DNA, the CDR3 is TGCAGTGCTCACCGGCTAGCGGGAGTTATCGACAATGAGCAGTTCTTC. Its translation is CSAHRLAGVIDNEQFF.

This clonotype was counted at least ten times. The chain combines TRBV7-2 with TRBJ1-2, with 7 bases that match TRBD1. V gave up 4 bases and J gave up 5 bases; unmatched junction bases: 10. CDR1 is SGHTA, CDR2 FQGNSA, per germline. The CDR3 loop spans 15 amino acids. The CDR3 reads CASSSRKGQIYGYTF. The CDR3 DNA follows: TGTGCCAGCAGCTCCAGGAAGGGACAGATATATGGCTACACCTTC.